Below, 11 T cell receptor beta chains from the same sample are listed, as sequenced in a study of shared clonotypes between healthy human individuals. Profiled with immunoSEQ multiplex PCR; TCRdb holds only in-frame clones, not every one. In the table there are more than 850,000 clones, roughly 74% of which are singletons. Sequencing was carried out using memory CD4+ T cells from PBMCs. Subset of the sample: CD45RA-negative fraction. These receptors all come from a man aged 18 to 30 in good health. Some clones in this sample may be carry-over from other donors' samples.

The V call is TRBV5-1, the J call TRBJ1-3; D may be TRBD1 (6 bases). V was pared by 0 bases and J by 4 bases, with 14 bases between. CDR3 length: 16 amino acids. Germline V gene sequence: CDR1 SGHRS, CDR2 YFSETQ. The CDR3 DNA sequence: TGCGCCAGCAGCTTGGCCTTGACAGGTCCCGGAAACACCATATATTTT. Its translation is CASSLALTGPGNTIYF.

The genes are TRBV5-1 and TRBJ1-2; no clear D gene. Between the trimmed V and J ends, which lost 3 bases and 8 bases, there was a span of 11 bases. Per the germline V gene, CDR1 is SGHRS and CDR2 is YFSETQ. The CDR3 length is 12 residues. CDR3 protein: CASSWIGEGYTF. CDR3 DNA sequence: TGCGCCAGCAGCTGGATCGGGGAAGGCTACACCTTC.

This clone was seen once. The chain links TRBV27 to TRBJ1-3, with no clear D. The CDR3 is 15 residues long. The V and J ends lost 2 bases and 8 bases respectively, with 16 bases between them. Germline V CDR1 and CDR2: MNHEY, SMNVEV (reference sequence). In DNA, the CDR3 is TGTGCCAGCAGTTTAATATCAGGCCTGGAGGACACCATATATTTT. It translates to CASSLISGLEDTIYF.

The J gene is TRBJ2-3, the V gene TRBV10-3; D remains unclear. Looked up from germline, CDR1 is ENHRY and CDR2 is SYGVKD. Deletions cut 3 bases from V and 0 bases from J, with 4 bases between. The length of the CDR3 is 13 residues. CDR3: CAISDTSTDTQYF. DNA of the CDR3: TGTGCCATCAGTGATACTAGCACAGATACGCAGTATTTT.

V and J are TRBV28 and TRBJ2-1; D is possibly TRBD2 (5 bases). CDR1 is MDHEN and CDR2 is SYDVKM in the germline V gene. The CDR3 spans 13 residues. V dropped 0 bases and J dropped 10 bases, with 10 bases sitting between them. Here the CDR3 DNA reads TGTGCCAGCAGTTTATGGGGCGGGTCAGAGCAGTTCTTC. This translates into CASSLWGGSEQFF.

This chain connects TRBV6-1 to TRBJ2-7, with 9 bases lining up with TRBD1. Trimming took 7 bases from V and 2 from J; bases not matched to a gene: 9. Germline CDR1 and CDR2: MNHNS and SASEGT. The CDR3 loop spans 15 amino acids. For the CDR3, the DNA is TGTGCCAGCAAAGGGACCGGGACAGGGACCTACGAGCAGTACTTC. Encoded protein: CASKGTGTGTYEQYF.

The chain employs TRBV7-2 and TRBJ1-5; 8 nucleotides match TRBD1. V lost 1 base and J lost 2; bases outside the gene matches: 1. CDR1 SGHTA and CDR2 FQGNSA come from the germline V gene. The CDR3 loop spans 15 amino acids. CDR3 sequence reads: CASSLGQGRNQPQHF. DNA for the CDR3: TGTGCCAGCAGCTTAGGACAGGGGCGCAATCAGCCCCAGCATTTT.

V is TRBV28 and J is TRBJ1-2, with a weak D call TRBD1 (6 bases). V lost 4 bases, J lost 4 bases, and 22 bases lay in between. The CDR3 contains 17 residues. Germline-derived CDR1 and CDR2 are MDHEN and SYDVKM. The DNA for the CDR3 is TGTGCCAGCAGTTCTAGGGGTGGGGGGACAATAGGCTATGGCTACACCTTC. It translates to CASSSRGGGTIGYGYTF.

The V and J genes are TRBV18 and TRBJ2-5, with 8 bases lining up with TRBD1. The germline gives CDR1 KGHSH, CDR2 LQKENI. V was pared by 11 bases and J by 4 bases, with 6 bases of the junction left unmatched. There are 12 residues in the CDR3. The CDR3 DNA sequence: TGTGCCTCAGGGGGCAGTGCAGAGACCCAGTACTTC. Its protein product is CASGGSAETQYF.

The CDR3 here is CASSAGTGSYYEQYF. CDR3 bases: TGTGCCAGCAGCGCCGGGACAGGGAGTTACTACGAGCAGTACTTC. V and J are TRBV9 and TRBJ2-7; TRBD1 matches at 9 bases. The CDR3 spans 15 residues. The V segment lost 3 bases and the J segment 3 bases; nucleotides outside the gene matches: 7. The germline CDR1 and CDR2 sequences are SGDLS and YYNGEE.

This clone was detected a few times. This may be a read error: a much more frequent sequence differs by one nucleotide. The V and J genes are TRBV28 and TRBJ2-5; unclear D gene. CDR1 and CDR2 (germline): MDHEN, SYDVKM. CDR3 size: 11 residues. V lost 6 bases to trimming and J lost 2 bases, with 4 bases between them. CDR3 sequence: CASSAQETQYF. The CDR3, as DNA: TGTGCCAGCAGCGCACAAGAGACCCAGTACTTC.